The 9 T cell receptor beta chains in this list originate from one sample, sequenced in a study of CD39 and CD103 CD8 tumor-infiltrating T cells. TCRdb's table, derived via immunoSEQ multiplex PCR, lists solely in-frame clones and lacks some. The sample includes 7,000 to 8,500 clones, about three fifths of them seen just once. The sequencing sample was made of CD8+ T cells sorted from blood. Subset defined: total memory CD8 T cells (CD45RA-CCR7+/-) from blood or uninvolved lymph node. These receptors all come from a human donor with head and neck squamous cell carcinoma.

The V call is TRBV21-1, the J call TRBJ1-1. TRBV21-1 is a recognized pseudogene. CDR3 length: 15 amino acids. The CDR3 is CASSTRGKRDTEAFF. DNA of the CDR3: TGTGCCAGCAGCACACGCGGAAAACGGGACACTGAAGCTTTCTTT.

The table lists this clone with a few counts. The genes are TRBV7-8 and TRBJ1-2, with a possible D match to TRBD1 (5 bases). The V gene's germline CDR1 is SGHVS and CDR2 FQNEAQ. This CDR3 is built from 14 residues. Trimming removed 5 bases at V and 1 base at J, with 11 bases between. The CDR3 here is CASSTAQGNYGYTF. CDR3 DNA sequence: TGTGCCAGCAGCACGGCGCAGGGTAACTATGGCTACACCTTC.

The CDR3 spells CASSSWTANTEAFF. Written as DNA, the CDR3 is TGTGCCAGCAGCTCATGGACAGCGAACACTGAAGCTTTCTTT. This sequence joins TRBV7-9 and TRBJ1-1, with D tentatively TRBD1 (6 bases). Germline CDR1 is SEHNR and CDR2 is FQNEAQ (reference sequence). V lost 4 bases to trimming and J lost 1 base, with 10 bases between them. This CDR3 has 14 residues. The full variable domain, rest sourced from reference TRBV7-9 and TRBJ1-1, is DTGVSQNPRHKITKRGQNVTFRCDPISEHNRLYWYRQTLGQGPEFLTYFQNEAQLEKSRLLSDRFSAERPKGSFSTLEIQRTEQGDSAMYLCASSSWTANTEAFFGQGTRLTVV.

This clone came up a few times. This rearrangement joins TRBV10-3 to TRBJ1-4, with 7 bases lining up with TRBD1. Germline V gene data show CDR1 as ENHRY and CDR2 as SYGVKD. The CDR3 runs 16 residues. Unmatched junction bases numbered 11, after V lost 5 bases and J lost 5 bases. Here the CDR3 DNA reads TGTGCCATCAGTAACCTACCGGGACAGCAGAATGAAAAACTGTTTTTT. It translates to CAISNLPGQQNEKLFF.

The V call is TRBV6-1, the J call TRBJ2-2, with D unclear. This CDR3 comprises 14 residues. Trimming stripped 1 base from V and 6 bases from J, with 9 bases between. The germline V gene has CDR1 MNHNS and CDR2 SASEGT. CDR3 residues: CASSEVVRAGELFF. Here the CDR3 DNA reads TGTGCCAGCAGTGAAGTCGTGAGAGCCGGGGAGCTGTTTTTT.

This clone came up a few times. J is TRBJ1-1 and V is TRBV5-3; D remains ambiguous. TRBV5-3 is identified as an open reading frame with a role that is uncertain. Trimming removed 0 bases from V and 8 bases from J, with 5 bases in between. CDR3 length: 11 amino acids. DNA of the CDR3: TGTGCCAGAAGCTTGGGTTCGGAAGCTTTCTTT. This translates into CARSLGSEAFF.

CDR3 protein: CASSSMPPSGTDTGELFF. The CDR3 DNA reads as TGTGCCAGCAGCTCAATGCCGCCCTCGGGGACCGACACCGGGGAGCTGTTTTTT. The chain combines TRBV7-8 with TRBJ2-2, with D tentatively TRBD1 or TRBD2 (5 bases each). Germline CDR1 reads SGHVS; CDR2 reads FQNEAQ. The CDR3 sequence is 18 residues long. Trimming cost V 4 bases and J 3 bases, with 21 bases left between them.

The V and J genes are TRBV2 and TRBJ2-6; D possibly corresponds to TRBD2 (6 bases). Trimming cost V 6 bases and J 4 bases, with 13 bases left between them. This CDR3 has 15 residues. In germline, CDR1 is SNHLY, CDR2 FYNNEI. In DNA form, the CDR3 reads TGTGCCAGCAGAAGGCTAGCGTCGGGGGCCAACGTCCTGACTTTC. Residues: CASRRLASGANVLTF.

The J gene is TRBJ1-4, the V gene TRBV4-3; D uncertain. Germline V gene lookup returns CDR1 LGHNA and CDR2 YSLEER. Trimming pared 0 bases from V and 0 bases from J, leaving 8 bases between. The CDR3 totals 16 residues. Written as DNA, the CDR3 is TGCGCCAGCAGCCAAGATTTCGGGGCAACTAATGAAAAACTGTTTTTT. Translating gives CASSQDFGATNEKLFF.